These 20 T cell receptor beta chains came from one sample sequenced in a study of T cells expressing NK-cell markers. TCRdb reprocessed the 5' RACE reads, keeping one entry per CDR3 protein, no DNA. Here the sample table reports roughly 280,000 distinct CDR3 sequences. Material: blood T cells: a sorted CD56 or NKG2C T cell subset, CD4+ or CD8+ T cells, or bulk PBMC T cells (not recorded which). The receptors originated from a young man in good health.

J is TRBJ2-1 and V is TRBV12-3 or TRBV12-4; TCRdb lists TRBD2, though no DNA is available to test this call. The length of the CDR3 is 15 residues. The chain's CDR3 is CASSLFGNRGGEQFF.

This sequence joins TRBV5-1 and TRBJ2-1. CDR3 length: 14 residues. CDR1 is SGHRS and CDR2 is YFSETQ in the germline V gene. CDR3 sequence: CASSPSTKLDEQFF.

The genes are TRBV15 and TRBJ1-1; the D call of TRBD1 rests on TCRdb alone, since no DNA is present to check it. The V gene's germline CDR1 is LNHNV and CDR2 YYDKDF (reference sequence). This CDR3 is 13 amino acids long. CDR3: CATSRVGQGAAFF.

The genes are TRBV12-3 or TRBV12-4 and TRBJ2-7; TCRdb proposes TRBD2, but this gene call is untestable without DNA. The CDR3 contains 13 residues. The CDR3 reads CASSLQLATEQYF.

The chain couples TRBV19 to TRBJ2-2; TCRdb reports TRBD1, a call that lacks DNA to check it against. Looked up from germline, CDR1 is LNHDA and CDR2 is SQIVND (reference sequence). This CDR3 is built from 14 residues. CDR3 sequence reads: CASSPGQTTGELFF.

The V and J genes are TRBV20-1 and TRBJ2-5; TCRdb calls TRBD2, which cannot be checked without DNA. The CDR3 consists of 16 residues. Germline V gene lookup returns CDR1 DFQATT and CDR2 SNEGSKA (reference sequence). The CDR3 sequence is CSARVSGRPLQETQYF.

J is TRBJ1-5 and V is TRBV2. CDR1 and CDR2 from the germline V gene are SNHLY and FYNNEI. This CDR3 contains 12 residues. The CDR3 loop reads CASSETVQPQHF.

The chain uses TRBV13 and TRBJ2-6; as DNA is missing, the TRBD2 call by TCRdb cannot be tested. Germline CDR1 reads PRHDT; CDR2 reads FYEKMQ (reference sequence). CDR3 length equals 15 residues. The chain's CDR3 is CASTLLVSGANVLTF.

The rearrangement joins TRBV12-3 or TRBV12-4 to TRBJ2-7; TCRdb outputs TRBD1, but without DNA this stays unchecked. The CDR3 has 11 residues. Here the CDR3 reads CASSLRGQQYF.

The V gene is TRBV20-1, the J gene TRBJ2-3; the TCRdb D gene call, TRBD2, has no DNA to confirm it. This CDR3 spans 16 amino acids. Germline V gene data show CDR1 as DFQATT and CDR2 as SNEGSKA (reference sequence). The CDR3 is CSADKTSGIFTDTQYF.

This chain connects TRBV12-3 or TRBV12-4 to TRBJ2-4; TCRdb outputs TRBD1, but without DNA this stays unchecked. The CDR3 sequence is 15 residues long. CDR3 sequence: CASSPGGTAKNIQYF.

The CDR3 loop is CATSREYTRPNNEQFF. V and J are TRBV15 and TRBJ2-1; lacking DNA, the TRBD1 call made by TCRdb goes unchecked. Germline CDR1 and CDR2: LNHNV and YYDKDF (reference sequence). The CDR3 has 16 amino acids.

The CDR3: CASSVGTSGRGGTDTQYF. The J gene is TRBJ2-3, the V gene TRBV9; TCRdb's D call, TRBD2, is unchecked because there is no DNA. This CDR3 has 18 amino acids. CDR1 is SGDLS and CDR2 is YYNGEE in the germline V gene.

The chain joins TRBV28 to TRBJ2-1; TCRdb proposes TRBD1, but this gene call is untestable without DNA. CDR3 size: 12 residues. CDR1 is MDHEN and CDR2 is SYDVKM in the germline V gene. This CDR3 is CASSLPGYEQFF.

The chain has TRBV12-3 or TRBV12-4 and TRBJ2-5; TCRdb gives TRBD2 as the D gene, but with no DNA this cannot be confirmed. The CDR3 contains 16 residues. CDR3: CASSSGSGSIQETQYF.

This rearrangement joins TRBV5-1 to TRBJ2-1; TCRdb's D call, TRBD2, is unchecked because there is no DNA. CDR3 length equals 16 residues. CDR1 is SGHRS and CDR2 is YFSETQ in the germline V gene. Here the CDR3 reads CASSERLAGEGNEQFF.

The V and J genes are TRBV12-3 or TRBV12-4 and TRBJ1-2. The CDR3 has 14 amino acids. CDR3 sequence: CASSENGRNYGYTF.

This rearrangement joins TRBV29-1 to TRBJ2-5; lacking DNA, the TRBD1 call made by TCRdb goes unchecked. The CDR3 consists of 13 residues. Germline loops: CDR1 SQVTM, CDR2 ANQGSEA. CDR3 in amino acids: CSVSGVPQETQYF.

The CDR3 here is CASSAGRGETEAFF. J is TRBJ1-1 and V is TRBV9; TCRdb lists TRBD1, though no DNA is available to test this call. CDR1 and CDR2 (germline): SGDLS, YYNGEE. The CDR3 runs 14 residues.

V and J are TRBV18 and TRBJ1-1. The CDR3 covers 14 residues. CDR1 and CDR2 from the germline V gene are KGHSH and LQKENI. CDR3: CASSQRPENTEAFF.